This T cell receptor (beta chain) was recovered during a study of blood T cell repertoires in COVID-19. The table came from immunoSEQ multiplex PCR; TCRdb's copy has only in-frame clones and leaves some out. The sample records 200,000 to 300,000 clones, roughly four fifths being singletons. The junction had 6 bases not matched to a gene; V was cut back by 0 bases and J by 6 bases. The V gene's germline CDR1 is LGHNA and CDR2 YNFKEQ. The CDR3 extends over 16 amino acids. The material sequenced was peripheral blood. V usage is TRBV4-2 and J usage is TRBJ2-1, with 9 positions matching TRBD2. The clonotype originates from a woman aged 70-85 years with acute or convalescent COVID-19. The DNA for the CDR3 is TGTGCCAGCAGCCAAGATCTCAGCGGGGGGATCAATGAGCAGTTCTTC. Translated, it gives CASSQDLSGGINEQFF.